This entry describes one TCR beta chain. Its matching antigen is unknown. The data were taken from a study of a mutant IDH1 vaccine in newly diagnosed glioma. The wider study: Treated patients showed a male proportion of around 60%, a female proportion of about 40%, and a mean age of around 39 years. The therapy given earlier, which was standard therapy, consisted of radiotherapy, temozolomide, or both, and most of the patients received both. Points from the study as a whole: Changes in the top peripheral T cell clonotypes seemingly had no bearing on pseudoprogression.

TCRdb's table, derived via immunoSEQ multiplex PCR, lists solely in-frame clones and lacks some. The sample consists of tens of thousands of clones, just over 85% of them appearing once. This CDR3 has 13 residues. Between the trimmed V and J ends, which lost 6 bases and 4 bases, there was a span of 12 bases. Germline V lookup: CDR1 MDHEN, CDR2 SYDVKM. Sample time point: baseline, week 1 (first vaccination visit). This sample's treatment: pre-vaccination baseline after standard-of-care therapy. New IDH1-mutant, ATRX-lost WHO grade 3 or 4 astrocytomas occurred in donors. The rearrangement links TRBV28 to TRBJ1-2; D ambiguous. The specimen comprised PBMCs, sampled from a glioma patient treated with radiotherapy, temozolomide or both. This TCR came from a man aged 35 to 55 with glioma. CDR3 loop: CASRSGIRYGYTF. As DNA, the CDR3 is TGTGCCAGCAGATCGGGAATTCGCTATGGCTACACCTTC.